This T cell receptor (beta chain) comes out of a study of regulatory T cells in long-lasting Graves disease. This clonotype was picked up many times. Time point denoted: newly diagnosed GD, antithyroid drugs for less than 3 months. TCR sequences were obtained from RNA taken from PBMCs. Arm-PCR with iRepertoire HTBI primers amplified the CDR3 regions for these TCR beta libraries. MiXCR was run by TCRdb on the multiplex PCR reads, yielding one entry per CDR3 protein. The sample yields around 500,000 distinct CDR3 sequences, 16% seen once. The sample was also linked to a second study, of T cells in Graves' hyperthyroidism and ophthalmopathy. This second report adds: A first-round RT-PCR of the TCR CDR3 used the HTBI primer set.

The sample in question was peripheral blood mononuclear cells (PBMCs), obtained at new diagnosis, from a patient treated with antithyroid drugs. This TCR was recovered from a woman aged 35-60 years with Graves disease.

CDR3 loop: CASSEPYEQYF. The CDR3 nucleotides read TGTGCCAGCAGTGAGCCCTACGAGCAGTACTTC. The chain links TRBV2 to TRBJ2-7, with unresolved D. Germline lookup yields CDR1 SNHLY and CDR2 FYNNEI. Deletions cut 3 bases from V and 2 bases from J, with 2 bases between. This CDR3 has 11 residues.